This passage covers 26 T cell receptor beta chains from one sample sequenced in a study of T cell responses to AZD1222 COVID-19 vaccine. Libraries were prepared by immunoSEQ multiplex PCR; TCRdb keeps only in-frame clonotypes and omits some of them. The sample has 95,000 to 100,000 clones, approximately 90% seen once. The sequencing here drew on peripheral blood, taken on day 0 of AZD1222 vaccination. The receptors here all came from an adult in good health.

The chain recombines TRBV5-1 with TRBJ2-1, with D perhaps TRBD1 (6 bases). CDR3 length: 13 amino acids. Germline CDR1 reads SGHRS; CDR2 reads YFSETQ. Trimming removed 4 bases from V and 10 bases from J, with 15 bases in between. The DNA for the CDR3 is TGCGCCAGCAGCCCCAGCACAGGGACAGAGCAGTTCTTC. It translates to CASSPSTGTEQFF.

V and J are TRBV7-6 and TRBJ2-1, with D possibly being TRBD1 (8 bases). The ends were cut back, 5 bases at V and 4 bases at J, with 18 bases in the middle. The CDR3 is 16 residues long. Germline CDR1 and CDR2: SGHVS and FNYEAQ. The chain's CDR3 is CASSPLGGTGYNEQFF. The CDR3 nucleotides are TGTGCCAGCAGCCCCTTGGGAGGGACAGGATACAATGAGCAGTTCTTC.

The rearrangement uses TRBV6-6 and TRBJ1-6; 10 bases agree with TRBD1. The germline CDR1 and CDR2 sequences are MNHNY and SVGAGI (reference sequence). This CDR3 comprises 15 residues. V was clipped by 5 bases and J by 8 bases; unmatched bases: 6. CDR3 DNA: TGTGCCAGCAGTCCCCGGACAGGGGGACATTCACCCCTCCACTTT. Amino acids: CASSPRTGGHSPLHF.

The chain combines TRBV29-1 with TRBJ2-2, with 10 bases fitting TRBD2. Germline V CDR1 and CDR2: SQVTM, ANQGSEA. This CDR3 comprises 16 residues. V gave up 5 bases and J gave up 5 bases; unmatched junction bases: 11. In DNA form, the CDR3 reads TGCAGCGTTCCCTTCTTAACTAGCGGGGTTACCGGGGAGCTGTTTTTT. It yields the protein CSVPFLTSGVTGELFF.

This clone has only a few counts. The chain has TRBV7-9 and TRBJ1-2; D is undetermined. Germline V gives CDR1 SEHNR, CDR2 FQNEAQ (reference sequence). CDR3 length equals 14 residues. Trimming took off 7 bases at V and 2 bases at J, with 14 bases between the two ends. The CDR3 DNA follows: TGTGCCAGCACCAGAAGCTGGGTCAACTATGGCTACACCTTC. This gives the protein CASTRSWVNYGYTF.

The chain combines TRBV5-1 with TRBJ1-5; D is unresolved. The CDR3 extends over 14 amino acids. V dropped 4 bases and J dropped 1 base, with 9 bases sitting between them. Germline CDR1 is SGHRS and CDR2 is YFSETQ. CDR3 nucleotides: TGCGCCAGCAGCAGCGGGGAAAGCAATCAGCCCCAGCATTTT. Translation: CASSSGESNQPQHF. Full variable domain (outside the CDR3, taken from reference TRBV5-1 and TRBJ1-5): KAGVTQTPRYLIKTRGQQVTLSCSPISGHRSVSWYQQTPGQGLQFLFEYFSETQRNKGNFPGRFSGRQFSNSRSEMNVSTLELGDSALYLCASSSGESNQPQHFGDGTRLSIL.

V is TRBV7-8 and J is TRBJ1-4; D is undetermined. Germline CDR1 reads SGHVS; CDR2 reads FQNEAQ. CDR3 length: 17 amino acids. Trimming removed 1 base from V and 7 bases from J, with 19 bases in between. The CDR3 DNA sequence: TGTGCCAGCAGCTTAGTTTCTAGCCAGAGGGTTGGTGAAAAACTGTTTTTT. This translates into CASSLVSSQRVGEKLFF.

As to this clone: The same CDR3 arises from other DNA sequences in this sample as well. The J gene is TRBJ2-3, the V gene TRBV5-4; D gene uncertain. V lost 4 bases, J lost 0 bases, and 3 bases lay in between. Germline loops: CDR1 SGHNT, CDR2 YYREEE (reference sequence). The CDR3 consists of 12 residues. The CDR3 here is CASSTSTDTQYF. For the CDR3, the DNA is TGTGCCAGCAGCACTAGCACAGATACGCAGTATTTT.

The chain joins TRBV18 to TRBJ2-1, with D hard to call. Germline values: CDR1 KGHSH, CDR2 LQKENI. The CDR3 covers 13 residues. Trimming shortened V by 5 bases and J by 7 bases, and 12 bases separated the two germline ends. CDR3 nucleotide sequence: TGTGCCAGCTCATTGGGAACGGCTAATGAGCAGTTCTTC. This codes for CASSLGTANEQFF.

The chain joins TRBV11-1 to TRBJ2-5, with 14 bases aligning to TRBD2. This CDR3 spans 15 amino acids. In germline, CDR1 is SGHAT, CDR2 FQDESV (reference sequence). J lost 5 bases, V lost 5 bases, and 4 bases had no gene match. CDR3 nucleotide sequence: TGTGCCAGCAGCAAGGGACTAGCGGGGGAGGAGACCCAGTACTTC. Its translation: CASSKGLAGEETQYF.

The J gene is TRBJ2-7, the V gene TRBV18; no firm D call. CDR3 length: 14 residues. The germline CDR1 and CDR2 sequences are KGHSH and LQKENI. Trimming took 2 bases from V and 0 from J, leaving 8 bases between them. CDR3: CASSPSANSYEQYF. The DNA of the CDR3 is TGTGCCAGCTCACCAAGCGCGAACTCCTACGAGCAGTACTTC.

V gene TRBV19 combines with J gene TRBJ1-1; D perhaps matches TRBD1 (5 bases). The CDR3 sequence is 16 residues long. Trimming stripped 4 bases from V and 3 bases from J, with 18 bases between. CDR1 and CDR2 from the germline V gene are LNHDA and SQIVND (reference sequence). CDR3 loop: CASSTRTQGWYTEAFF. The CDR3, as DNA: TGTGCCAGTAGTACCCGAACTCAGGGATGGTACACTGAAGCTTTCTTT.

J is TRBJ2-7 and V is TRBV5-1; D possibly corresponds to TRBD2 (6 bases). This CDR3 has 14 amino acids. V gave up 1 base and J gave up 4 bases, with 12 bases separating them. Germline V gene lookup returns CDR1 SGHRS and CDR2 YFSETQ. The CDR3 spells CASSLWGDGYEQYF. In nucleotides, the CDR3 is TGCGCCAGCAGCTTGTGGGGGGACGGGTACGAGCAGTACTTC.

Here the CDR3 reads CASSQGGESGNTIYF. The CDR3 DNA reads as TGTGCCAGCAGCCAGGGTGGGGAATCTGGAAACACCATATATTTT. V gene TRBV3-1 (or the pseudogene TRBV3-2) combines with J gene TRBJ1-3, with unresolved D. CDR3 length: 15 amino acids. V lost 3 bases and J 1 base, leaving 10 bases between the germline ends. CDR1 and CDR2 (germline): LGHDT, YNNKEL (reference sequence).

The chain combines TRBV6-6 with TRBJ1-5; 7 nucleotides align to TRBD1. Per the germline V gene, CDR1 is MNHNY and CDR2 is SVGAGI (reference sequence). The CDR3 has 17 amino acids. The V gene end was trimmed by 5 bases and the J gene end by 2 bases; junction bases not matched to a gene: 12. The CDR3 region has the DNA TGTGCCAGCAGTCCCTCAAAGCCCGACAGGGGCAATCAGCCCCAGCATTTT. Protein sequence: CASSPSKPDRGNQPQHF.

This chain joins TRBV9 and TRBJ1-1; TRBD1 might be the D (6 bases). The CDR3 consists of 16 residues. The germline V gene has CDR1 SGDLS and CDR2 YYNGEE. V was pared by 0 bases and J by 1 base, with 13 bases between. CDR3 DNA: TGTGCCAGCAGCGTAGTGGGGGCGCGATCGAACACTGAAGCTTTCTTT. Amino acids: CASSVVGARSNTEAFF. Full variable domain (remainder filled in from reference TRBV9 and TRBJ1-1): DSGVTQTPKHLITATGQRVTLRCSPRSGDLSVYWYQQSLDQGLQFLIQYYNGEERAKGNILERFSAQQFPDLHSELNLSSLELGDSALYFCASSVVGARSNTEAFFGQGTRLTVV.

The J gene is TRBJ1-1, the V gene TRBV5-6; D not certain. This CDR3 is built from 12 residues. CDR1 is SGHDT, CDR2 YYEEEE, per germline. Trimming removed 3 bases from V and 9 bases from J, with 12 bases in between. The chain's CDR3 is CASSSPDDQAFF. The CDR3 nucleotides are TGTGCCAGCAGCTCCCCGGACGACCAAGCTTTCTTT.

The CDR3 region is CAISGRTSGGENIQYF. In nucleotides, the CDR3 is TGTGCCATCAGTGGGAGGACTAGCGGGGGGGAAAACATTCAGTACTTC. The chain recombines TRBV10-3 with TRBJ2-4; TRBD2 matches at 15 bases. The CDR3 is 16 amino acids. V lost 4 bases to trimming and J lost 5 bases; unmatched junction nucleotides: 3. From germline, CDR1 is ENHRY and CDR2 SYGVKD.

The V call is TRBV30, the J call TRBJ1-1, with 10 positions matching TRBD1. The CDR3 is 15 amino acids. Trimming cost V 6 bases and J 1 base; bases outside gene matches: 8. The V gene's germline CDR1 is GTSNPN and CDR2 SVGIG (reference sequence). The CDR3 spells CACSDRGRGNTEAFF. CDR3 nucleotide sequence: TGTGCCTGCTCTGACAGGGGGCGGGGGAACACTGAAGCTTTCTTT.

The chain links TRBV4-2 to TRBJ1-4; possible D gene TRBD1, 6 bases. The CDR3 is 15 residues long. Between the trimmed V and J ends, which lost 0 bases and 5 bases, there was a span of 10 bases. The germline V gene has CDR1 LGHNA and CDR2 YNFKEQ. CDR3 coding DNA: TGTGCCAGCAGCCAAGAACGGGGGCGGAATGAAAAACTGTTTTTT. This encodes CASSQERGRNEKLFF.

The chain recombines TRBV5-5 with TRBJ2-1, with 8 bases identical to TRBD1. The V gene's germline CDR1 is SGHKS and CDR2 YYEKEE (reference sequence). The ends lost 4 bases at V and 3 bases at J; junction bases unmatched: 3. This CDR3 contains 14 residues. This CDR3 is CASSPDRVYNEQFF. The CDR3 DNA reads TGTGCCAGCAGCCCGGACAGGGTCTACAATGAGCAGTTCTTC.

The rearrangement links TRBV7-9 to TRBJ2-1; D not certain. From germline, CDR1 is SEHNR and CDR2 FQNEAQ (reference sequence). There are 12 residues in the CDR3. V gave up 3 bases and J gave up 6 bases, with 6 bases separating them. CDR3 amino acids: CASSLGFNEQFF. CDR3 sequence (DNA): TGTGCCAGCAGCTTGGGGTTCAATGAGCAGTTCTTC.

The J gene is TRBJ1-1, the V gene TRBV28; 7 bases map to TRBD1. Germline V gene data show CDR1 as MDHEN and CDR2 as SYDVKM. The ends lost 5 bases at V and 5 bases at J; junction bases unmatched: 8. CDR3 length: 14 amino acids. The CDR3 nucleotides read TGTGCCAGCAGTCCCGAGGGGGCCGGGACTGAAGCTTTCTTT. Amino acid sequence: CASSPEGAGTEAFF. The full variable domain, rest sourced from reference TRBV28 and TRBJ1-1, is DVKVTQSSRYLVKRTGEKVFLECVQDMDHENMFWYRQDPGLGLRLIYFSYDVKMKEKGDIPEGYSVSREKKERFSLILESASTNQTSMYLCASSPEGAGTEAFFGQGTRLTVV.

This clone was found once. The gene calls are TRBV19 and TRBJ1-6; D gene ambiguous. The V end was cut by 5 bases, the J end by 8 bases, with 22 bases between. Per germline, CDR1 LNHDA and CDR2 SQIVND (reference sequence). This CDR3 region has 17 residues. CDR3 loop: CASSPPNVNEVDSPLHF. DNA of the CDR3: TGTGCCAGTAGTCCCCCGAATGTGAACGAGGTGGATTCACCCCTCCACTTT.

Here the CDR3 DNA reads TGTGCCAGCAGCTGGGGACAGAAGCGGAACACCGGGGAGCTGTTTTTT. It is translated as CASSWGQKRNTGELFF. This sequence joins TRBV5-4 and TRBJ2-2; 7 bases align to TRBD1. Germline CDR1 reads SGHNT; CDR2 reads YYREEE (reference sequence). CDR3 size: 16 residues. Trimming cost V 3 bases and J 1 base; bases outside gene matches: 6.

The chain has TRBV27 and TRBJ1-4; 8 bases fit TRBD1. The ends lost 3 bases at V and 5 bases at J; junction bases unmatched: 5. The CDR3 runs 15 residues. Germline loops: CDR1 MNHEY, CDR2 SMNVEV (reference sequence). CDR3 DNA: TGTGCCAGCAGTTTTTATCAGGGGGCGAATGAAAAACTGTTTTTT. This gives the protein CASSFYQGANEKLFF.